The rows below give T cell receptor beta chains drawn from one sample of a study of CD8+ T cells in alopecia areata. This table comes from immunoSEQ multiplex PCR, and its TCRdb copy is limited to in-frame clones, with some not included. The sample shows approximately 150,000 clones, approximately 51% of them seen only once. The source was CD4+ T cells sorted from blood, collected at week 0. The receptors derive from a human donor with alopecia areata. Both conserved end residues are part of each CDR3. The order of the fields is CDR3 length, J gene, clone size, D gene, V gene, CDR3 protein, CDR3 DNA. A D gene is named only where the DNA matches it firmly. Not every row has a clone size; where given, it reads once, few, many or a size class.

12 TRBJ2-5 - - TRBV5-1 CASSLVIETQYF TGCGCCAGCAGCTTGGTGATAGAGACCCAGTACTTC
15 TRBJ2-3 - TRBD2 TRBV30 CAWKSSSGRTDTQYF TGTGCCTGGAAGAGTTCTAGCGGGAGAACAGATACGCAGTATTTT
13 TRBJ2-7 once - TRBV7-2 CASSPARGGEQYF TGTGCCAGCAGCCCCGCCCGGGGCGGCGAGCAGTACTTC
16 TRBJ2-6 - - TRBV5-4 CASSLGQTSGANVLTF TGTGCCAGCAGCTTGGGACAGACCTCTGGGGCCAACGTCCTGACTTTC
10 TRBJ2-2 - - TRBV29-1 CSVGNGELFF TGCAGCGTTGGTAACGGGGAGCTGTTTTTT
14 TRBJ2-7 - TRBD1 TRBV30 CAWSRDRGTYEQYF TGTGCCTGGAGCCGGGACAGGGGAACCTACGAGCAGTACTTC
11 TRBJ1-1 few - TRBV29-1 CSVQGTTEAFF TGCAGCGTTCAGGGAACCACTGAAGCTTTCTTT
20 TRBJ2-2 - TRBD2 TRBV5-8 CASSPWTGTGLAEYTGELFF TGTGCCAGCAGCCCCTGGACAGGTACCGGACTAGCGGAATACACCGGGGAGCTGTTTTTT
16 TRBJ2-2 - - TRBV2 CASILSGTSNTGELFF TGTGCCAGCATCCTGTCCGGGACTTCGAACACCGGGGAGCTGTTTTTT
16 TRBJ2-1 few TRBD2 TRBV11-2 CASSRGLAGPGDEQFF TGTGCCAGCAGTCGCGGACTAGCGGGCCCCGGGGATGAGCAGTTCTTC
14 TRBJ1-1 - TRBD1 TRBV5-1 CASSNRGSNTEAFF TGCGCCAGCAGTAACAGGGGCTCGAACACTGAAGCTTTCTTT
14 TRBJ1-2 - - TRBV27 CASRTSGVNYGYTF TGTGCCAGCAGGACCTCCGGGGTGAACTATGGCTACACCTTC
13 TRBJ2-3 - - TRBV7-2 CASSLGSGDTQYF TGTGCCAGCAGCTTAGGTTCGGGAGATACGCAGTATTTT
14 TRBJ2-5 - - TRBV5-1 CASSLDTGMETQYF TGCGCCAGCAGCTTGGATACGGGAATGGAGACCCAGTACTTC
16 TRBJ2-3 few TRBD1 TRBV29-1 CSVGTGTGGLTDTQYF TGCAGCGTTGGTACCGGGACAGGGGGCTTAACAGATACGCAGTATTTT
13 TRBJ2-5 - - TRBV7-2 CASSPTGGETQYF TGTGCCAGCAGCCCGACTGGAGGGGAGACCCAGTACTTC
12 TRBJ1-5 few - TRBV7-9 CASSFQGQPQHF TGTGCCAGCAGCTTTCAGGGTCAGCCCCAGCATTTT
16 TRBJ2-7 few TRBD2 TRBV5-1 CASSFTGTSGIYEQYF TGCGCCAGCAGCTTCACCGGGACTAGCGGGATCTACGAGCAGTACTTC
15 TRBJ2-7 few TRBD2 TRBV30 CAWTLAGGKVYEQYF TGTGCTTGGACACTAGCGGGAGGAAAAGTCTACGAGCAGTACTTC
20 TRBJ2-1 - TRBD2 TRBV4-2 CASSQEIGLAGVGTYNEQFF TGTGCCAGCAGCCAAGAGATTGGACTAGCGGGAGTGGGGACCTACAATGAGCAGTTCTTC
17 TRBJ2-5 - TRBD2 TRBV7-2 CASSLRGRLAMQETQYF TGTGCCAGCAGCCTCCGGGGCCGACTAGCTATGCAAGAGACCCAGTACTTC
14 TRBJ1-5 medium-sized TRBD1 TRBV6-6 CASRYRGSNQPQHF TGTGCCAGCAGATACAGGGGAAGCAATCAGCCCCAGCATTTT
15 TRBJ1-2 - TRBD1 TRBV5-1 CASSAGTGGNYGYTF TGCGCCAGCAGCGCAGGGACAGGGGGCAACTATGGCTACACCTTC
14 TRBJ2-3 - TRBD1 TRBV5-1 CASSSGQYTDTQYF TGCGCCAGCAGCTCGGGACAGTACACAGATACGCAGTATTTT
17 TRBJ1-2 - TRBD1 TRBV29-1 CSVVARTGGDGNYGYTF TGCAGCGTTGTGGCCCGGACAGGGGGCGACGGTAACTATGGCTACACCTTC
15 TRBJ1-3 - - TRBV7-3 CASSLNYGSGNTIYF TGTGCCAGCAGCTTAAATTATGGCTCTGGAAACACCATATATTTT
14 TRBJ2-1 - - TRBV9 CASSLKGPHNEQFF TGTGCCAGCAGTTTAAAGGGACCTCACAATGAGCAGTTCTTC
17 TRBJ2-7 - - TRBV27 CASSLDPPGRRPYEQYF TGTGCCAGCAGTTTAGATCCCCCCGGACGCCGGCCCTACGAGCAGTACTTC
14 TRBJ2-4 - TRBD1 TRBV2 CASVRDRAKNIQYF TGTGCCAGCGTTCGGGACAGAGCCAAAAACATTCAGTACTTC
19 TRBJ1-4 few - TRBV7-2 CASSLGGRGTPSTNEKLFF TGTGCCAGCAGCTTAGGTGGGCGCGGGACACCTTCAACTAATGAAAAACTGTTTTTT
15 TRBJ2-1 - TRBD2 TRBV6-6 CASLVGTSVYNEQFF TGTGCCAGCCTAGTTGGGACTAGCGTATACAATGAGCAGTTCTTC
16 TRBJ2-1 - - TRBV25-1 CASSRRTQSSYNEQFF TGTGCCAGCAGTAGAAGAACCCAAAGCTCCTACAATGAGCAGTTCTTC
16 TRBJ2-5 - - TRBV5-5 CASSLVMGLSEETQYF TGTGCCAGCAGCTTGGTCATGGGTCTCTCCGAAGAGACCCAGTACTTC
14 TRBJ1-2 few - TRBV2 CASSGLTGNYGYTF TGTGCCAGCAGTGGATTAACAGGAAACTATGGCTACACCTTC
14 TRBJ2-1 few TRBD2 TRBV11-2 CASSSSGYYNEQFF TGTGCCAGCAGCTCTAGCGGGTATTACAATGAGCAGTTCTTC
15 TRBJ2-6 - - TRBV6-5 CASRHPSSGANVLTF TGTGCCAGCAGACACCCTAGCTCTGGGGCCAACGTCCTGACTTTC
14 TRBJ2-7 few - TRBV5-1 CASSGDPLAYEQYF TGCGCCAGCAGCGGGGACCCCCTAGCTTACGAGCAGTACTTC
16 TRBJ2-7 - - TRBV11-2 CASSPIRRDTSYEQYF TGTGCCAGCAGCCCCATTAGGAGAGACACCTCCTACGAGCAGTACTTC
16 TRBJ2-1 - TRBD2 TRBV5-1 CASSSASGRAHNEQFF TGCGCCAGCAGCTCTGCTAGCGGGAGGGCCCACAATGAGCAGTTCTTC
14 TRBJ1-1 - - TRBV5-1 CASSFKVGTPEAFF TGCGCCAGCAGCTTTAAGGTTGGGACCCCTGAAGCTTTCTTT
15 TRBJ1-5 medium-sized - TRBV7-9 CASSLVRGGGQPQHF TGTGCCAGCAGCTTAGTTCGGGGAGGAGGTCAGCCCCAGCATTTT
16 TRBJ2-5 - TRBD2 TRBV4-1 CASSRMTSGRPETQYF TGCGCCAGCAGCCGGATGACTAGCGGGAGACCGGAGACCCAGTACTTC
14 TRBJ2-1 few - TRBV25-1 CASSAPGSYNEQFF TGTGCCAGCAGTGCCCCGGGTTCCTACAATGAGCAGTTCTTC
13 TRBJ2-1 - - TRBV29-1 CSAGHNSYNEQFF TGCAGCGCCGGACATAACTCCTACAATGAGCAGTTCTTC
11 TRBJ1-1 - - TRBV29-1 CSVEVRAPYFF TGCAGCGTTGAAGTCCGAGCCCCATATTTCTTT
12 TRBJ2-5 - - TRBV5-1 CASSFKDETQYF TGCGCCAGCAGCTTCAAAGATGAGACCCAGTACTTC
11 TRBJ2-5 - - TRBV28 CASGRGETQYF TGTGCCAGCGGTCGGGGGGAGACCCAGTACTTC
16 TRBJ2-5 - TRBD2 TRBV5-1 CASSRPTSGSQETQYF TGCGCCAGCAGCCGACCGACTAGCGGAAGTCAAGAGACCCAGTACTTC
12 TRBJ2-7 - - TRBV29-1 CSVRGGSYEQYF TGCAGCGTTAGGGGCGGGTCGTACGAGCAGTACTTC
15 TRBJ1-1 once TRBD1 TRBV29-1 CSVASWTGRRTEAFF TGCAGCGTTGCTTCCTGGACAGGGAGGAGGACTGAAGCTTTCTTT
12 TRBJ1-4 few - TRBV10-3 CAISRTPEKLFF TGTGCCATCAGCAGAACCCCTGAAAAACTGTTTTTT
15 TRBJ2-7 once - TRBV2 CASSSGTSSSYEQYF TGTGCCAGCAGCTCCGGGACGTCAAGCTCCTACGAGCAGTACTTC